This TCR beta chain was found in a study of PD-1 blockade in classical Hodgkin lymphoma. Study findings and constraints: Similar baseline diversity was found in complete responders and newly diagnosed patients.

V was trimmed by 1 base and J by 2 bases, leaving 5 bases between them. Per germline, CDR1 LNHNV and CDR2 YYDKDF (reference sequence). The CDR3 has 14 amino acids. To note about this clone: What it recognizes is unknown.

Clones were sequenced by immunoSEQ multiplex PCR, and TCRdb holds only the in-frame ones, with some missing. The sample has just over 60,000 clones, approximately 88% seen once; the top ten hold roughly an eighth. In every patient, relapse followed autologous stem cell transplantation, while exposure to brentuximab vedotin differed. The rearrangement uses TRBV15 and TRBJ1-4, with D unclear. The sequence derives from a human donor with classical Hodgkin lymphoma. Sequenced material: peripheral blood mononuclear cells (PBMCs), taken at baseline. The CDR3: CATSRGATNEKLFF. The CDR3 bases are TGTGCCACCAGCAGAGGGGCCACTAATGAAAAACTGTTTTTT.